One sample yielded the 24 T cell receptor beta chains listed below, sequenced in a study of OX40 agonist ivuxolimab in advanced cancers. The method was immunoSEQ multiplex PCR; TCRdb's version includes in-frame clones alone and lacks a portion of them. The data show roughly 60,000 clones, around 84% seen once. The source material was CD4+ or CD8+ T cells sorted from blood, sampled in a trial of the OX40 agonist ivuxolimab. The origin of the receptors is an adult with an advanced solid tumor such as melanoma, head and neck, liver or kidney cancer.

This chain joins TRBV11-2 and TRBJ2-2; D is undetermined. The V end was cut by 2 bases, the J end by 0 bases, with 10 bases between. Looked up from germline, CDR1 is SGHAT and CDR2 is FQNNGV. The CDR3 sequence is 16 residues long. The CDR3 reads CASSLISGTNTGELFF. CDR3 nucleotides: TGTGCCAGCAGCTTAATTTCCGGCACGAACACCGGGGAGCTGTTTTTT.

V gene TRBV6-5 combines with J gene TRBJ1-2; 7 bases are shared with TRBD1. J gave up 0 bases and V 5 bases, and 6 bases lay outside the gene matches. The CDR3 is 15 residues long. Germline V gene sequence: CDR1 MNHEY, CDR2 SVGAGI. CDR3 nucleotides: TGTGCCAGCAGTACTAACAGGGGCCCTAACTATGGCTACACCTTC. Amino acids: CASSTNRGPNYGYTF.

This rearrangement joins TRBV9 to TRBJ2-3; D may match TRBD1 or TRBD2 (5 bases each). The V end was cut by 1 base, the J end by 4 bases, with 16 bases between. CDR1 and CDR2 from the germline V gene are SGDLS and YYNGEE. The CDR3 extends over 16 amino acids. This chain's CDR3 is CASSVQTTGRADTQYF. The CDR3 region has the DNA TGTGCCAGCAGCGTACAGACCACGGGGCGGGCAGATACGCAGTATTTT.

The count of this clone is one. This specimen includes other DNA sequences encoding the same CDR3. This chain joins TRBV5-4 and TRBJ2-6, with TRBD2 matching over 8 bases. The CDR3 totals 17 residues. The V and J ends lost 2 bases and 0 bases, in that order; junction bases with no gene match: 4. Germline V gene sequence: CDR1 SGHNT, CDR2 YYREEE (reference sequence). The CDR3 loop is CASSFGGRSSGANVLTF. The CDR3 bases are TGTGCCAGCAGCTTTGGCGGGAGGTCCTCTGGGGCCAACGTCCTGACTTTC.

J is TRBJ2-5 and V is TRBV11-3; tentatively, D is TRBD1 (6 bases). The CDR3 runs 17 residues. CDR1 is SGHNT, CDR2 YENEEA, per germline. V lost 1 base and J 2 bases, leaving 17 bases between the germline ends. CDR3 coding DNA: TGTGCCAGCAGCTTAGCCCTATCCGGGACAACACAAGAGACCCAGTACTTC. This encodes CASSLALSGTTQETQYF.

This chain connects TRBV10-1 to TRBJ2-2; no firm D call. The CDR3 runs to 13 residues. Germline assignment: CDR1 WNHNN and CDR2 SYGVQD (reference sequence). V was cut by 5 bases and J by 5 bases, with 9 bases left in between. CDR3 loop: CASSQGFTGELFF. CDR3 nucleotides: TGCGCCAGCAGTCAAGGGTTTACCGGGGAGCTGTTTTTT.

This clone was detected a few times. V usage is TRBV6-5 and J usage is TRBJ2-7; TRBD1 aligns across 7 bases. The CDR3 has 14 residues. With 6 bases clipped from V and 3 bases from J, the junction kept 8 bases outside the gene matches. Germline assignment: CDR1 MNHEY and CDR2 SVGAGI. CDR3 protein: CASSLTTGIYEQYF. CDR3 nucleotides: TGTGCCAGCAGCCTAACGACAGGGATCTACGAGCAGTACTTC.

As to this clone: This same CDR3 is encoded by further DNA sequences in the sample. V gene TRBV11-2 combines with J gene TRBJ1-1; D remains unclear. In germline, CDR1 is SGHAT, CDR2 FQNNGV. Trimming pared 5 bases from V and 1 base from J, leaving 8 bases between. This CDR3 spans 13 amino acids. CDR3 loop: CASSLRGNTEAFF. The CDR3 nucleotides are TGTGCCAGCAGCCTCCGTGGGAACACTGAAGCTTTCTTT.

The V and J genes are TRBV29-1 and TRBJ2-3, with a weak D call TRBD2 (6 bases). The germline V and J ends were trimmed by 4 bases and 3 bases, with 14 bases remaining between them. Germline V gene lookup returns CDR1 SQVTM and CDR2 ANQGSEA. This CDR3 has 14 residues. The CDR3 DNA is TGCAGCGTTGTGTTCGCGGGACGGACAGATACGCAGTATTTT. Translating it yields CSVVFAGRTDTQYF.

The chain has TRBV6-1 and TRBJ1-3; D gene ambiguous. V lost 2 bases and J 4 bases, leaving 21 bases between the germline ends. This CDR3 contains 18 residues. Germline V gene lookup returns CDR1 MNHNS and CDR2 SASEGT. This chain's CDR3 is CASSELGRQVGTGNTIYF. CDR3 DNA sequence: TGTGCCAGCAGTGAATTAGGGAGGCAGGTTGGAACGGGAAACACCATATATTTT.

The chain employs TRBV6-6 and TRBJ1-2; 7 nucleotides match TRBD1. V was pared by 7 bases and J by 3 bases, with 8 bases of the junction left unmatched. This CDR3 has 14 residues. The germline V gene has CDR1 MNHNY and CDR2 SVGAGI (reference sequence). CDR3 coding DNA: TGTGCCAGCACCCTTGGACAGGCCTACTATGGCTACACCTTC. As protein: CASTLGQAYYGYTF.

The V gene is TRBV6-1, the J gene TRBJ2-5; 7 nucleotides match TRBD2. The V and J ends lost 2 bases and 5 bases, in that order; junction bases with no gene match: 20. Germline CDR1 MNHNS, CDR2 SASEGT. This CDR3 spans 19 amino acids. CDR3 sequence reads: CASSELAGFLGVGGETQYF. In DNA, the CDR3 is TGTGCCAGCAGTGAATTGGCGGGGTTTTTGGGTGTGGGAGGGGAGACCCAGTACTTC.

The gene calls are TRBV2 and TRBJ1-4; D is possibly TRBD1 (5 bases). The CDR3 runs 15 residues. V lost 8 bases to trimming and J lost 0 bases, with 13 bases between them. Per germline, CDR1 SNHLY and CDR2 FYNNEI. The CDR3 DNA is TGTGCCAGCGCTAAGGGGCCGACAACTAATGAAAAACTGTTTTTT. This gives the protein CASAKGPTTNEKLFF.

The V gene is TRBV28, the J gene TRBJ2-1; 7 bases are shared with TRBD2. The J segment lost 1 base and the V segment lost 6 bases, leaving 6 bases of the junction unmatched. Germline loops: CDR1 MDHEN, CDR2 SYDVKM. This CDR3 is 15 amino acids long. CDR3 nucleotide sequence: TGTGCCAGCAGGCCCTCGGGGGGTTCCTACAATGAGCAGTTCTTC. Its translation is CASRPSGGSYNEQFF.

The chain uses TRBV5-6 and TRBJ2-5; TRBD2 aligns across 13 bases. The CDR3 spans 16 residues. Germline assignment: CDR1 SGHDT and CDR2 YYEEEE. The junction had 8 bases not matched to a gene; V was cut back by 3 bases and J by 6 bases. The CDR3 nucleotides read TGTGCCAGCAGCTCTACTAGCGGGAGGGTTTGGAAGACCCAGTACTTC. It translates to CASSSTSGRVWKTQYF.

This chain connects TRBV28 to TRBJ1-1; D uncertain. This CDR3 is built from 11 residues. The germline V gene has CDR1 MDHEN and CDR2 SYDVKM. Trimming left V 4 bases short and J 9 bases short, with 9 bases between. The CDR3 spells CASSSGRQAFF. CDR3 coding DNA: TGTGCCAGCAGTTCGGGTCGTCAAGCTTTCTTT.

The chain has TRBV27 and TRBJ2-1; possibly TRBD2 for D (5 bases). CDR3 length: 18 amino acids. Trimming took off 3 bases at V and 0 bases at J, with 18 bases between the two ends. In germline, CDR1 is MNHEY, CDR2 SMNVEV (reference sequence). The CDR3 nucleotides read TGTGCCAGCAGTTTGTCAGAGGTTGCGGGTAGCTCCTACAATGAGCAGTTCTTC. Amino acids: CASSLSEVAGSSYNEQFF.

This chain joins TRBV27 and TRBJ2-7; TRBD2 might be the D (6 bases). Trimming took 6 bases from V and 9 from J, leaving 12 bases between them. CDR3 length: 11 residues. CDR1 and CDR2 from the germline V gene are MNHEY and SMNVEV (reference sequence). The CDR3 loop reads CASSMGGRQYF. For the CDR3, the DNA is TGTGCCAGCAGCATGGGGGGACGGCAGTACTTC.

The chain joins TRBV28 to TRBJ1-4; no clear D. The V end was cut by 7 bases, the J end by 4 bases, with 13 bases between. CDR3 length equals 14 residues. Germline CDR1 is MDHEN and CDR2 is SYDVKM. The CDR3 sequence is CASKLRGNNEKLFF. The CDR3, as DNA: TGTGCCAGCAAGCTGAGAGGAAATAATGAAAAACTGTTTTTT.

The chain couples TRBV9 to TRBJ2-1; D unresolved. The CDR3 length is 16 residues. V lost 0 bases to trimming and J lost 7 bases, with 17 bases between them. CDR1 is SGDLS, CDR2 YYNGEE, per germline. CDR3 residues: CASSVAPLETLNEQFF. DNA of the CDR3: TGTGCCAGCAGCGTAGCTCCCCTGGAGACCCTAAATGAGCAGTTCTTC.

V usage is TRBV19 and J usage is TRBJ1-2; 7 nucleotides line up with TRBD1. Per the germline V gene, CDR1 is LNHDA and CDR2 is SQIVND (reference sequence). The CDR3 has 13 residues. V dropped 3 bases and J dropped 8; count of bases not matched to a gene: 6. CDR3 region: CASSISDRAGYTF. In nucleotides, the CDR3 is TGTGCCAGTAGTATCTCAGACAGGGCCGGCTACACCTTC.

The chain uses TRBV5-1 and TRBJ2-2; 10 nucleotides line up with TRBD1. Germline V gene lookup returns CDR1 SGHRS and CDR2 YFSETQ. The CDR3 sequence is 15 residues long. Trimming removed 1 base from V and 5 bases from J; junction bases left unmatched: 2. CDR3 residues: CASSLRTGGTGELFF. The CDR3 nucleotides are TGCGCCAGCAGCTTGAGGACAGGGGGAACCGGGGAGCTGTTTTTT.

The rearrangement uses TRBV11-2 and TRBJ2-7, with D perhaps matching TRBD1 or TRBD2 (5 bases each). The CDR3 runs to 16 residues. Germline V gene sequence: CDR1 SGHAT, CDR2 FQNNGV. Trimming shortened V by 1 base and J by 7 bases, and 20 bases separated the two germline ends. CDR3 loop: CASSLGGAGPQREQYF. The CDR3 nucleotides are TGTGCCAGCAGCTTAGGAGGGGCAGGGCCCCAAAGGGAGCAGTACTTC.

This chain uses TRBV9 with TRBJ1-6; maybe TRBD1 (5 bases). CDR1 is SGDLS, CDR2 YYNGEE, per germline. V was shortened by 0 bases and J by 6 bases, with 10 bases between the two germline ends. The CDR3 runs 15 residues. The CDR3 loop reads CASSVASGGNSPLHF. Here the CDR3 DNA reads TGTGCCAGCAGCGTAGCTAGTGGGGGTAATTCACCCCTCCACTTT.